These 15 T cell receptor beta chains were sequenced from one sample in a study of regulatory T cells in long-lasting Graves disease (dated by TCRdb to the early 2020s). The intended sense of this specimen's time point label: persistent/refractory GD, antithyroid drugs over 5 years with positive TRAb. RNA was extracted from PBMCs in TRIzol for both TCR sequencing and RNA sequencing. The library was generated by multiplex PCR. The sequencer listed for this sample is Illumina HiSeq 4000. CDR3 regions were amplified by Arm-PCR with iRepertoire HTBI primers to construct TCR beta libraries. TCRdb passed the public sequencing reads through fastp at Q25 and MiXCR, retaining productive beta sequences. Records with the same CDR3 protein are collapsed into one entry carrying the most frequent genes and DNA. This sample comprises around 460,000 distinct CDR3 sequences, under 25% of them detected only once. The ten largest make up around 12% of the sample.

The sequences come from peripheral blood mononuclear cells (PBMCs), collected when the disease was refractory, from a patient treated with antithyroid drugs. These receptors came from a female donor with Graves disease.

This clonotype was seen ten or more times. CDR3 nucleotides: TGTGCCAGCAGTCGACAGGGGAGCGGAGAGACCCAGTACTTC. The encoded protein is CASSRQGSGETQYF. This chain connects TRBV6-1 to TRBJ2-5; 8 nucleotides align to TRBD1. Germline trimming cut 5 bases from V and 4 bases from J; bases unmatched to any gene: 6. The CDR3 has 14 residues. CDR1 is MNHNS, CDR2 SASEGT, per germline.

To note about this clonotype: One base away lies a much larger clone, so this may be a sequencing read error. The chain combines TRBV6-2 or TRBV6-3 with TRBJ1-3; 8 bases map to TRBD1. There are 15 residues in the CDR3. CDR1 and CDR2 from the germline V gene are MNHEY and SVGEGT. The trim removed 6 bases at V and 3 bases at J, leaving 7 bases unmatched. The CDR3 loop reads CASSSDRGDGNTIYF. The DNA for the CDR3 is TGTGCCAGCAGCAGCGACAGGGGTGATGGAAACACCATATATTTT.

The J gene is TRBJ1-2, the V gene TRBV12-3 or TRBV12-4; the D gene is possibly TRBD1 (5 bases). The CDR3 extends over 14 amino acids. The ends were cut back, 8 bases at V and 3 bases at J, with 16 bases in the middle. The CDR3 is CASVRDGGDYGYTF. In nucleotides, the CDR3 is TGTGCCAGCGTAAGGGACGGTGGAGACTATGGCTACACCTTC.

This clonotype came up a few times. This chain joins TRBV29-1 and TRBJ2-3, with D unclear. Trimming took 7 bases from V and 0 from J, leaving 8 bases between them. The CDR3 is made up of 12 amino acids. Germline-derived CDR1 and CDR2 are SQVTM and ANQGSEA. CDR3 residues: CSGRTSTDTQYF. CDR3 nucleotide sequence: TGCAGCGGAAGGACCAGCACAGATACGCAGTATTTT.

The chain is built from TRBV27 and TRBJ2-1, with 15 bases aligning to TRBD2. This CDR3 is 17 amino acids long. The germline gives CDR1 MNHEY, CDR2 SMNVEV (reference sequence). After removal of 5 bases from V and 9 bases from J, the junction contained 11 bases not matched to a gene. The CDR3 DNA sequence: TGTGCCAGCAGTCTTCGACGGACTAGCGGGAGGGATTGTGAGCAGTTCTTC. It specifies CASSLRRTSGRDCEQFF.

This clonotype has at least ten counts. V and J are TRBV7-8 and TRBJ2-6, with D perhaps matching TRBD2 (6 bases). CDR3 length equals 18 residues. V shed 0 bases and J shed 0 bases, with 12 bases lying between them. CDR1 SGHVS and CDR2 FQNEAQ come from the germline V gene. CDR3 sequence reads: CASSLALAGSSGANVLTF. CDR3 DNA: TGTGCCAGCAGCTTAGCCCTGGCGGGGAGCTCTGGGGCCAACGTCCTGACTTTC.

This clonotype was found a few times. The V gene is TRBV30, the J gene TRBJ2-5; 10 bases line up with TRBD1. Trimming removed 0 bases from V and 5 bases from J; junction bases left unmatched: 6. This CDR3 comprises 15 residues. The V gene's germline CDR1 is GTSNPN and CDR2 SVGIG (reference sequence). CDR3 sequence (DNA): TGTGCCTGGAGTGTAGGACAGGGGGTCGGGGAGACCCAGTACTTC. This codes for CAWSVGQGVGETQYF.

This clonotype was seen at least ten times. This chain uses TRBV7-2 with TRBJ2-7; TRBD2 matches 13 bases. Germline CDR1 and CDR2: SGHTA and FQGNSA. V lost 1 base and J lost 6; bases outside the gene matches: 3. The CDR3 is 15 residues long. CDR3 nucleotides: TGTGCCAGCAGCTTAGGCGGACTAGCGGGAGTCGAGCAGTACTTC. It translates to CASSLGGLAGVEQYF.

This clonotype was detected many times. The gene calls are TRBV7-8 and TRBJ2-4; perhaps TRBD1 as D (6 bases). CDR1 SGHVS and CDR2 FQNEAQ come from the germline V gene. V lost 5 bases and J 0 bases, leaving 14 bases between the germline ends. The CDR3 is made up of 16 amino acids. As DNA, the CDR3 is TGTGCCAGCAGCCTCACCGGGACAATAGCCAAAAACATTCAGTACTTC. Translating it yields CASSLTGTIAKNIQYF.

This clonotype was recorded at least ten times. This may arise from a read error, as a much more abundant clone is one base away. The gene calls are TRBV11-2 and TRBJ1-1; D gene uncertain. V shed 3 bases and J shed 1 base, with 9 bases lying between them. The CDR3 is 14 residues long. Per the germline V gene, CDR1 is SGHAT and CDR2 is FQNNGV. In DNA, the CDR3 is TGTGCCAGCAGCTTTGGACTGGGGAACACTGAAGCTTTCTTT. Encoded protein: CASSFGLGNTEAFF.

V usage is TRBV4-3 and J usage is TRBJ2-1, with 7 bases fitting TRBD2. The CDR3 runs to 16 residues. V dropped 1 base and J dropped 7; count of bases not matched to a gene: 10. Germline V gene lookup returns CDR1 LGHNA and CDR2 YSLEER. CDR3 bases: TGCGCCAGCAGCCAAGCACGAGGGAGGGCCCGGAATGAGCAGTTCTTC. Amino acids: CASSQARGRARNEQFF.

The CDR3 loop is CASSLESSYNEQFF. The CDR3 DNA follows: TGCGCCAGCAGCCTGGAGAGCTCCTACAATGAGCAGTTCTTC. This chain joins TRBV5-1 and TRBJ2-1; D is ambiguous. The V gene lost 4 bases and the J gene lost 0 bases, with 8 bases spanning the gap. In germline, CDR1 is SGHRS, CDR2 YFSETQ. The CDR3 is 14 amino acids.

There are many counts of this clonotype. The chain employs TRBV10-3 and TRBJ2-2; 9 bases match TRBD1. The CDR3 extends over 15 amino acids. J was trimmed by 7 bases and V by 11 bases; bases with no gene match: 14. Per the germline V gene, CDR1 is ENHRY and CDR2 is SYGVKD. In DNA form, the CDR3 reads TGTGCCTCCTCAACGGGACAGGGAAGTCACGGGGAGCTGTTTTTT. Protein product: CASSTGQGSHGELFF.

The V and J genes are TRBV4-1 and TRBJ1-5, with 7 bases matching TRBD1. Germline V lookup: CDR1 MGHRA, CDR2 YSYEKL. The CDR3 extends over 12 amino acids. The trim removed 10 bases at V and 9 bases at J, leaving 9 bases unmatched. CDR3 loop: CATPQGPRPQHF. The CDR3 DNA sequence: TGCGCCACCCCACAGGGGCCAAGGCCCCAGCATTTT.

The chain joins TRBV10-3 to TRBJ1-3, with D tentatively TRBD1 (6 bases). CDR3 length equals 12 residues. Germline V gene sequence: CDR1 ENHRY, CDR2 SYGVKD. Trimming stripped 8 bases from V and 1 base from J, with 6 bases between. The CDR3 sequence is CAIGQSGNTIYF. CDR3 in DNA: TGTGCCATCGGACAGTCTGGAAACACCATATATTTT.